A single sample gave rise to the 25 T cell receptor beta chains below, sequenced in a study of OX40 agonist ivuxolimab in advanced cancers. Measured with immunoSEQ multiplex PCR; TCRdb has only the in-frame clones, and not every one. The sample holds about 67,000 clones, approximately 84% seen once. The source was CD4+ or CD8+ T cells sorted from blood, collected in a trial of the OX40 agonist ivuxolimab. All receptors come from an adult with an advanced solid tumor such as melanoma, head and neck, liver or kidney cancer.

This clone was observed once. CDR3 amino acids: CASSVTSGSGETQYF. DNA for the CDR3: TGCGCCAGCAGTGTTACTAGCGGGAGCGGAGAGACCCAGTACTTC. The chain combines TRBV10-1 with TRBJ2-5; the match to TRBD2 covers 11 bases. The CDR3 is 15 amino acids. Germline V gene data show CDR1 as WNHNN and CDR2 as SYGVQD (reference sequence). J lost 4 bases, V lost 4 bases, and 5 bases had no gene match.

The V and J genes are TRBV7-2 and TRBJ1-4, with 11 bases lining up with TRBD1. CDR3 length: 15 residues. Unmatched junction bases numbered 7, after V lost 5 bases and J lost 8 bases. CDR1 is SGHTA and CDR2 is FQGNSA in the germline V gene. In nucleotides, the CDR3 is TGTGCCAGCAGCCCTTTGGGGACAGGGGGGGAAAAACTGTTTTTT. Translation: CASSPLGTGGEKLFF.

The V call is TRBV5-1, the J call TRBJ2-2; no firm D call. Deletions cut 4 bases from V and 1 base from J, with 8 bases between. Germline values: CDR1 SGHRS, CDR2 YFSETQ. This CDR3 has 14 residues. CDR3 in DNA: TGCGCCAGCAGCCGATCAGGGAACACCGGGGAGCTGTTTTTT. Protein sequence: CASSRSGNTGELFF.

This clone was detected only a few times. The V gene is TRBV28, the J gene TRBJ2-3, with D tentatively TRBD1 or TRBD2 (5 bases each). Trimming stripped 5 bases from V and 5 bases from J, with 17 bases between. Germline V gives CDR1 MDHEN, CDR2 SYDVKM. This CDR3 has 15 residues. This chain's CDR3 is CASSPPGRRGDTQYF. DNA for the CDR3: TGTGCCAGCAGTCCCCCGGGACGTCGTGGAGATACGCAGTATTTT.

This chain joins TRBV10-3 and TRBJ2-3; 14 nucleotides agree with TRBD2. Germline CDR1 reads ENHRY; CDR2 reads SYGVKD. CDR3 length: 18 residues. V was clipped by 0 bases and J by 1 base; unmatched bases: 3. The CDR3 sequence is CAISESRGLAGGTDTQYF. CDR3 DNA: TGTGCCATCAGTGAGTCGAGGGGACTAGCGGGGGGCACAGATACGCAGTATTTT.

The chain combines TRBV5-5 with TRBJ2-1; no clear D. The length of the CDR3 is 13 residues. Trimming removed 0 bases at V and 6 bases at J, with 7 bases between. Germline CDR1 SGHKS, CDR2 YYEKEE (reference sequence). The CDR3 region has the DNA TGTGCCAGCAGCTTGGGGTTAGCCAATGAGCAGTTCTTC. It codes for CASSLGLANEQFF.

This clone appeared once. V and J are TRBV5-1 and TRBJ2-7; 11 bases align to TRBD2. Trimming at V came to 0 bases and at J to 7 bases, leaving 12 bases not matched to a gene. Germline assignment: CDR1 SGHRS and CDR2 YFSETQ. The CDR3 is 17 residues long. CDR3 nucleotides: TGCGCCAGCAGCTTGGCCCCCCTAGCGGGAGGTGTAATAGAGCAGTACTTC. Its protein is CASSLAPLAGGVIEQYF.

The rearrangement uses TRBV7-2 and TRBJ1-1; tentative D call: TRBD1 (5 bases). The germline V gene has CDR1 SGHTA and CDR2 FQGNSA. V was trimmed by 0 bases and J by 10 bases, leaving 12 bases between them. This CDR3 has 13 amino acids. CDR3 region: CASSLAKETVAFF. The CDR3 coding sequence is TGTGCCAGCAGCTTAGCGAAGGAGACAGTAGCTTTCTTT. The variable domain in full, with the rest retrieved from reference TRBV7-2 and TRBJ1-1, is GAGVSQSPSNKVTEKGKDVELRCDPISGHTALYWYRQSLGQGLEFLIYFQGNSAPDKSGLPSDRFSAERTGGSVSTLTIQRTQQEDSAVYLCASSLAKETVAFFGQGTRLTVV.

This chain joins TRBV2 and TRBJ2-7, with D perhaps matching TRBD1 (6 bases). From germline, CDR1 is SNHLY and CDR2 FYNNEI. V was trimmed by 4 bases and J by 2 bases, leaving 15 bases between them. The length of the CDR3 is 15 residues. This chain's CDR3 is CASSGGPRSAYEQYF. For the CDR3, the DNA is TGTGCCAGCAGTGGGGGGCCTCGGAGTGCCTACGAGCAGTACTTC. The entire variable domain, with the rest obtained from reference TRBV2 and TRBJ2-7, is as follows: EPEVTQTPSHQVTQMGQEVILRCVPISNHLYFYWYRQILGQKVEFLVSFYNNEISEKSEIFDDQFSVERPDGSNFTLKIRSTKLEDSAMYFCASSGGPRSAYEQYFGPGTRLTVT.

This sequence joins TRBV7-2 and TRBJ2-5; TRBD1 matches 7 bases. Germline CDR1 is SGHTA and CDR2 is FQGNSA. This CDR3 comprises 15 residues. After removal of 1 base from V and 5 bases from J, the junction contained 7 bases not matched to a gene. The CDR3 spells CASSLGTGGGETQYF. CDR3 coding DNA: TGTGCCAGCAGCTTAGGGACAGGCGGTGGGGAGACCCAGTACTTC.

The chain carries TRBV6-1 and TRBJ2-1, with no clear D. V was cut by 1 base and J by 4 bases, with 8 bases left in between. The CDR3 is 14 residues long. The germline gives CDR1 MNHNS, CDR2 SASEGT. The CDR3 DNA reads as TGTGCCAGCAGTGAAGATGGGGTTTACAATGAGCAGTTCTTC. It yields the protein CASSEDGVYNEQFF.

The sample holds one count of this clone. The chain carries TRBV28 and TRBJ2-5, with 10 bases that match TRBD2. The germline CDR1 and CDR2 sequences are MDHEN and SYDVKM. Trimming took 2 bases from V and 1 from J; bases not matched to a gene: 4. There are 16 residues in the CDR3. The CDR3 is CASSLMVAGGQETQYF. The CDR3 DNA reads TGTGCCAGCAGTTTAATGGTAGCGGGAGGCCAAGAGACCCAGTACTTC.

The rearrangement uses TRBV6-1 and TRBJ2-7; TRBD2 aligns across 7 bases. Germline CDR1 and CDR2: MNHNS and SASEGT. The trim removed 3 bases at V and 4 bases at J, leaving 3 bases unmatched. The CDR3 is 13 amino acids. CDR3 loop: CASSERGGYEQYF. The CDR3 DNA is TGTGCCAGCAGTGAGCGGGGAGGGTACGAGCAGTACTTC.

V gene TRBV28 combines with J gene TRBJ2-7; D may be TRBD1 (5 bases). V dropped 2 bases and J dropped 5 bases, with 13 bases sitting between them. Germline V gene sequence: CDR1 MDHEN, CDR2 SYDVKM. This CDR3 region has 14 residues. CDR3 DNA sequence: TGTGCCAGCAGTTTACTCCAGGGTAGCAACGAGCAGTACTTC. This translates into CASSLLQGSNEQYF.

This CDR3 is CASSRSLAGASYNEQFF. CDR3 in DNA: TGTGCCAGTAGTAGGAGTCTAGCGGGAGCATCCTACAATGAGCAGTTCTTC. The genes are TRBV19 and TRBJ2-1; TRBD2 matches at 10 bases. V trimming: 4 bases; J trimming: 1 base; junction bases outside the gene matches: 7. The CDR3 sequence is 17 residues long. Germline assignment: CDR1 LNHDA and CDR2 SQIVND (reference sequence).

The rearrangement uses TRBV5-4 and TRBJ2-3; TRBD1 or TRBD2 may be the D gene (5 bases each). V was pared by 4 bases and J by 4 bases, with 10 bases between. The CDR3 has 13 residues. Germline lookup yields CDR1 SGHNT and CDR2 YYREEE (reference sequence). CDR3 protein: CASSRGTPDTQYF. The CDR3 DNA follows: TGTGCCAGCAGCCGTGGGACCCCAGATACGCAGTATTTT.

This rearrangement joins TRBV27 to TRBJ2-5; D remains ambiguous. This CDR3 has 15 residues. Germline loops: CDR1 MNHEY, CDR2 SMNVEV (reference sequence). Between the trimmed V and J ends, which lost 5 bases and 2 bases, there was a span of 15 bases. CDR3 DNA sequence: TGTGCCAGCAGTCCCCTGGGCGGTGGTCAAGAGACCCAGTACTTC. Amino acids: CASSPLGGGQETQYF.

There are a few counts of this clone. The chain uses TRBV4-2 and TRBJ2-1, with TRBD2 identical over 13 bases. The CDR3 consists of 18 residues. Germline V lookup: CDR1 LGHNA, CDR2 YNFKEQ. V shed 0 bases, J shed 0 bases, and the junction held 2 bases outside the gene matches. The CDR3 DNA is TGTGCCAGCAGCCAAGAACTAGCGGGGGGGAGCTCCTACAATGAGCAGTTCTTC. Protein: CASSQELAGGSSYNEQFF.

J is TRBJ2-3 and V is TRBV5-4; either TRBD1 or TRBD2 may supply D (6 bases each). Germline V CDR1 and CDR2: SGHNT, YYREEE (reference sequence). V was cut by 2 bases and J by 0 bases, with 13 bases left in between. This CDR3 has 16 residues. The CDR3 protein is CASSFRGRASTDTQYF. Written as DNA, the CDR3 is TGTGCCAGCAGCTTCCGGGGGCGGGCGAGCACAGATACGCAGTATTTT.

This clone was seen once. The chain has TRBV2 and TRBJ2-3, with a possible D match to TRBD1 (5 bases). Trimming shortened V by 8 bases and J by 5 bases, and 14 bases separated the two germline ends. Germline values: CDR1 SNHLY, CDR2 FYNNEI. There are 13 residues in the CDR3. The CDR3 here is CASRRQQGDTQYF. The CDR3 DNA reads as TGTGCCAGCCGGCGACAGCAGGGAGATACGCAGTATTTT.

This chain uses TRBV30 with TRBJ2-3; no definite D call. CDR3 length equals 15 residues. The germline gives CDR1 GTSNPN, CDR2 SVGIG (reference sequence). The ends were cut back, 2 bases at V and 2 bases at J, with 14 bases in the middle. The CDR3 region is CAWSPKLSFTDTQYF. The CDR3 region has the DNA TGTGCCTGGAGTCCGAAGCTCTCCTTCACAGATACGCAGTATTTT.

The chain joins TRBV5-4 to TRBJ2-7; no reliable D call. Germline CDR1 SGHNT, CDR2 YYREEE (reference sequence). V lost 4 bases to trimming and J lost 5 bases, with 22 bases between them. This CDR3 has 16 amino acids. Written as DNA, the CDR3 is TGTGCCAGCAGCCCAGAACCCATACGGGCTACCCACGAGCAGTACTTC. Its translation is CASSPEPIRATHEQYF.

The chain is built from TRBV5-6 and TRBJ2-7, with TRBD2 matching 15 bases. The CDR3 sequence is 15 residues long. Trimming at V came to 1 base and at J to 7 bases, leaving 3 bases not matched to a gene. Germline V gene lookup returns CDR1 SGHDT and CDR2 YYEEEE. CDR3 bases: TGTGCCAGCAGCTTGCAGGGACTAGCGGGGGGAGAGCAGTACTTC. This encodes CASSLQGLAGGEQYF.

The rearrangement joins TRBV28 to TRBJ1-3, with D hard to call. Germline V gene data show CDR1 as MDHEN and CDR2 as SYDVKM. The CDR3 is 15 residues long. Trimming took 2 bases from V and 0 from J, leaving 8 bases between them. In nucleotides, the CDR3 is TGTGCCAGCAGTTTACCTTACTCCTCTGGAAACACCATATATTTT. It is translated as CASSLPYSSGNTIYF.

This chain links TRBV19 with TRBJ2-5; 10 bases agree with TRBD1. CDR1 and CDR2 (germline): LNHDA, SQIVND (reference sequence). The trim removed 6 bases at V and 5 bases at J, leaving 9 bases unmatched. The CDR3 loop spans 15 amino acids. The CDR3 sequence: CASSVRDRGFETQYF. Here the CDR3 DNA reads TGTGCCAGTAGCGTTCGGGACAGGGGATTTGAGACCCAGTACTTC.